Listed below are T cell receptor beta chains from one sample, sequenced in a study of T cell responses to AZD1222 COVID-19 vaccine. This table comes from immunoSEQ multiplex PCR, and its TCRdb copy is limited to in-frame clones, with some not included. The sample includes fewer than 200,000 clones, about 90% of them seen just once. Sequenced here: peripheral blood, sampled 28 days after the second AZD1222 dose. These receptors were taken from an adult who received the AZD1222 COVID-19 vaccine. The CDR3 runs from the conserved cysteine through the conserved F or W. D genes are given only for firm matches. For some rows the clone size is stated as once, few or many, or as a class when expanded; others skip it.

D gene	clone size	J gene	V gene	CDR3 DNA	CDR3 protein
.	.	TRBJ1-2	TRBV28	TGTGCCAGCAGTTTACAAACACCGAACTATGGCTACACCTTC	CASSLQTPNYGYTF
TRBD1	once	TRBJ1-2	TRBV6-1	TGTGCCAGCAGTGCCTCCAGTGGGACAGGGAGCTCCGGCTACACCTTC	CASSASSGTGSSGYTF
.	.	TRBJ1-4	TRBV3-1/TRBV3-2	TGTGCCAGCAGCCAAGATGGTGGGAGGGGCCCACCGAGAAAACTGTTTTTT	CASSQDGGRGPPRKLFF
.	.	TRBJ1-1	TRBV19	TGTGCCAGTAGTATGACGAACACTGAAGCTTTCTTT	CASSMTNTEAFF
.	.	TRBJ1-1	TRBV3-1/TRBV3-2	TGTGCCAGCAGCCAAAACCTGAACACTGAAGCTTTCTTT	CASSQNLNTEAFF
.	.	TRBJ2-2	TRBV29-1	TGCAGCGTTGAGGGGACCGGGGAGCTGTTTTTT	CSVEGTGELFF
.	.	TRBJ1-1	TRBV7-2	TGTGCCAGCAGCTTCATCGGGCCTGAAGCTTTCTTT	CASSFIGPEAFF
.	.	TRBJ1-5	TRBV12-3/TRBV12-4	TGTGCCAGCACTCTTTCTTTGGGGCCCCAGCATTTT	CASTLSLGPQHF
TRBD2	.	TRBJ2-1	TRBV7-9	TGTGCCAGCAGCCCGACTAGCGGGGAAGGGGGTATCGGCGATGAGCAGTTCTTC	CASSPTSGEGGIGDEQFF
TRBD1	.	TRBJ2-7	TRBV5-8	TGTGCCAGCAGCTTTGGACAGGTCTACGAGCAGTACTTC	CASSFGQVYEQYF
TRBD2	.	TRBJ2-5	TRBV11-2	TGTGCCAGCAGCTATCCGGGAGGGCCGAGTGAGACCCAGTACTTC	CASSYPGGPSETQYF
.	.	TRBJ2-2	TRBV29-1	TGCAGCGTAATTCCCAACACCGGGGAGCTGTTTTTT	CSVIPNTGELFF
TRBD1	.	TRBJ2-6	TRBV18	TGTGCCAGCTCCCCCGGGACAGGGAGTTTTGGGGCCAACGTCCTGACTTTC	CASSPGTGSFGANVLTF
TRBD2	.	TRBJ2-7	TRBV3-1/TRBV3-2	TGTGCCAGCAGCCAAGAACTAGCGGCAAGAGAGCAGTACTTC	CASSQELAAREQYF
TRBD1	once	TRBJ2-2	TRBV6-5	TGTGCCACCGCAAAACAGGGGGAGACCGGGGAGCTGTTTTTT	CATAKQGETGELFF
.	.	TRBJ2-7	TRBV11-1	TGTGCCAGCAGCTTAACAGGGAGGGGTACCTACGAGCAGTACTTC	CASSLTGRGTYEQYF
TRBD2	.	TRBJ2-5	TRBV19	TGTGCCAGTGGAGAACTAGCGAACCAAGAGACCCAGTACTTC	CASGELANQETQYF
.	.	TRBJ2-3	TRBV25-1	TGTGCCAGCAGTGAATCTAGCAGTCGCACAGATACGCAGTATTTT	CASSESSSRTDTQYF
.	.	TRBJ2-7	TRBV30	TGTGCCTGGAACTACAGGGTAAAGAAGACCGAGCAGTACTTC	CAWNYRVKKTEQYF
TRBD1	.	TRBJ1-5	TRBV6-5	TGTGCCAGCAGTACACTGGACAGGGGCTCTCAGCCCCAGCATTTT	CASSTLDRGSQPQHF
TRBD1	.	TRBJ1-5	TRBV7-9	TGTGCCAGCAGCTTTAAACAGGGGGCATGGCAGCCCCAGCATTTT	CASSFKQGAWQPQHF
.	.	TRBJ2-2	TRBV2	TGTGCCAGCAGTGGGGGCGAGGGGGTCGGCGGGGAGCTGTTTTTT	CASSGGEGVGGELFF
.	few	TRBJ2-1	TRBV21-1	TGTGCCAGCAGCAAACTTGGCCATGTAATCAATGAGCAGTTCTTC	CASSKLGHVINEQFF
.	.	TRBJ1-6	TRBV4-2	TGTGCCAGCAGCCAAGTTTTGGGGGGCTCTACACTTGATTCACCCCTCCACTTT	CASSQVLGGSTLDSPLHF
.	.	TRBJ2-5	TRBV5-1	TGCGCCAGCAGCCTGATACGGGGGTCGCAAGAGACCCAGTACTTC	CASSLIRGSQETQYF
.	.	TRBJ1-2	TRBV7-9	TGTGCCAGCAGCGCTGCCAGAAACTATGGCTACACCTTC	CASSAARNYGYTF
.	.	TRBJ1-1	TRBV28	TGTGCCAGCAGTTTAGCCCGGTGGGCTGAAGCTTTCTTT	CASSLARWAEAFF
TRBD1	.	TRBJ2-7	TRBV2	TGTGCCAGCAGTCCCTTGGCTGGACAGGTCTACGAGCAGTACTTC	CASSPLAGQVYEQYF
.	once	TRBJ1-1	TRBV4-2	TGTGCCAGCAGCCAAGTACTGGGGAGGAACACTGAAGCTTTCTTT	CASSQVLGRNTEAFF
.	.	TRBJ2-5	TRBV28	TGTGCCAGCAGTTTATCGGCCCGGGGACTCCCCCAAGAGACCCAGTACTTC	CASSLSARGLPQETQYF
TRBD1	.	TRBJ2-7	TRBV3-1/TRBV3-2	TGTGCCAGCAGCCAGGAGACAGGGTGGCCCTACGAGCAGTACTTC	CASSQETGWPYEQYF
.	once	TRBJ1-1	TRBV30	TGTGCCTGGAGTGTAAGTCAGGCTGAAGCTTTCTTT	CAWSVSQAEAFF
.	.	TRBJ1-1	TRBV5-6	TGTGCCAGCAGCTTTGCAGCGAACACTGAAGCTTTCTTT	CASSFAANTEAFF
.	few	TRBJ1-6	TRBV6-5	TGTGCCAGCAGTTACATTGCCTTCTCTTCACCCCTCCACTTT	CASSYIAFSSPLHF
TRBD2	.	TRBJ2-3	TRBV30	TGTGCCTGGAGTATACCGGGACTAGCGAGAGATACGCAGTATTTT	CAWSIPGLARDTQYF
.	.	TRBJ2-7	TRBV5-1	TGCGCCAGCAGCCAAGCTCCTGACGGCTACGAGCAGTACTTC	CASSQAPDGYEQYF
.	.	TRBJ1-2	TRBV28	TGTGCCAGCCTCGATCGGGCTGACTATGGCTACACCTTC	CASLDRADYGYTF
.	.	TRBJ1-2	TRBV7-2	TGTGCCAGCAGCCCGGGGACACCCCTTGGGATCTATGGCTACACCTTC	CASSPGTPLGIYGYTF
TRBD1	.	TRBJ2-3	TRBV9	TGTGCCAGCAGCGGCGCCGGGACAGGGAGACCAGATACGCAGTATTTT	CASSGAGTGRPDTQYF
.	once	TRBJ1-1	TRBV28	TGTGCCAGCTTAGGACTGACTGAAGCTTTCTTT	CASLGLTEAFF
.	.	TRBJ2-2	TRBV5-1	TGCGCCAGCAGCTTGGTCTCAGGGGCCAACACCGGGGAGCTGTTTTTT	CASSLVSGANTGELFF
TRBD2	.	TRBJ2-1	TRBV5-1	TGCGCCAGCAGCCCGGGACTAGCGGGGGGTCCCTACAATGAGCAGTTCTTC	CASSPGLAGGPYNEQFF